This T cell receptor (beta chain) was recorded in a study of T-cell reconstitution after alpha-beta-depleted transplantation in children. Study results and limitations: T-cell counts and diversity at one year post-transplant came mainly from newly produced T cells. Surviving recipient T cells and thymic progenitors produced the high day-60 TCRbeta diversity seen in some patients.

This clonotype was seen a handful of times. What it recognizes is unknown. The CDR3 is 12 amino acids. The germline V and J ends were trimmed by 6 bases and 6 bases, with 13 bases remaining between them. The germline gives CDR1 DFQATT, CDR2 SNEGSKA (reference sequence). A TCRbeta library incorporating unique molecular identifiers was prepared. TCRdb fed the PCR reads into MiXCR, producing one record per CDR3 protein. In the table there are hundreds of thousands of distinct CDR3 sequences, 20% to 25% of which are singletons. The chain links TRBV20-1 to TRBJ2-3; D gene ambiguous. The TCR originated in a boy under two years old who had a stem cell transplant for acute myeloid leukemia, so the T cells may come from the graft donor. The starting material was PBMCs, mostly from graft donor cells, obtained 360 days after TCRalphabeta/CD19-depleted stem cell transplant. CDR3: CSAASTSDTQYF. In DNA form, the CDR3 reads TGCAGTGCCGCTAGTACCTCGGATACGCAGTATTTT.